These 3 T cell receptor beta chains were all obtained from the same sample, sequenced in a study of OX40 agonist ivuxolimab in advanced cancers. Profiled with immunoSEQ multiplex PCR; TCRdb holds only in-frame clones, not every one. The data hold around 18,000 clones, with about 92% observed a single time. Specimen: CD4+ or CD8+ T cells sorted from blood, collected in a trial of the OX40 agonist ivuxolimab. These receptors were collected from an adult with an advanced solid tumor such as melanoma, head and neck, liver or kidney cancer.

The chain's CDR3 is CAAGAVNEQFF. The CDR3 DNA is TGTGCGGCGGGAGCTGTGAATGAGCAGTTCTTC. The gene calls are TRBV6-5 and TRBJ2-1; TRBD2 aligns across 7 bases. In germline, CDR1 is MNHEY, CDR2 SVGAGI. The CDR3 covers 11 residues.

The chain carries TRBV19 and TRBJ2-2; possibly TRBD2 for D (6 bases). This CDR3 contains 15 residues. Per germline, CDR1 LNHDA and CDR2 SQIVND (reference sequence). V lost 5 bases and J 2 bases, leaving 12 bases between the germline ends. This CDR3 is CASSVSGSNTGELFF. DNA for the CDR3: TGTGCCAGTAGTGTTAGCGGATCTAACACCGGGGAGCTGTTTTTT.

The chain recombines TRBV5-5 with TRBJ1-5; no clear D gene. The CDR3 has 13 amino acids. The V end was cut by 0 bases, the J end by 4 bases, with 5 bases between. Germline lookup yields CDR1 SGHKS and CDR2 YYEKEE (reference sequence). Here the CDR3 reads CASSLGVNQPQHF. CDR3 DNA sequence: TGTGCCAGCAGCTTGGGAGTAAATCAGCCCCAGCATTTT.